This TCR beta chain derives from a study of cytomegalovirus exposure and HLA in healthy donors. In the study overall: There were more than 350 genotyped donors. Of these, 81% fell in the genetic ancestry cluster associated with self-reported Caucasian donors.

The donors, nominally healthy at sampling, likely had unrecorded immune exposures. PCR used 60 Vbeta primers and 13 Jbeta primers. The authors' processing: A later analysis tallied about 80 million unique TCR beta chains, about 12 million of them shared. Here immunoSEQ multiplex PCR was the method, and the copy in TCRdb shows in-frame clones only, minus some. The DNA gave D and trimming, while V, J and clone size come from that table. The sample includes roughly 180,000 clones, around 82% of them seen just once. Germline trimming cut 4 bases from V and 5 bases from J; bases unmatched to any gene: 12. Germline V gene lookup returns CDR1 SGHTA and CDR2 FQGNSA. This CDR3 comprises 17 residues.

The rearrangement joins TRBV7-2 to TRBJ2-5, with 11 bases that match TRBD2. The clonotype originates from a woman aged 25 to 39 in good health and CMV-seropositive. The sequenced material came from PBMCs. This CDR3 reads CASSSRTSGHWVETQYF. The CDR3 DNA reads TGTGCCAGCAGCTCGAGGACTAGCGGGCACTGGGTGGAGACCCAGTACTTC.